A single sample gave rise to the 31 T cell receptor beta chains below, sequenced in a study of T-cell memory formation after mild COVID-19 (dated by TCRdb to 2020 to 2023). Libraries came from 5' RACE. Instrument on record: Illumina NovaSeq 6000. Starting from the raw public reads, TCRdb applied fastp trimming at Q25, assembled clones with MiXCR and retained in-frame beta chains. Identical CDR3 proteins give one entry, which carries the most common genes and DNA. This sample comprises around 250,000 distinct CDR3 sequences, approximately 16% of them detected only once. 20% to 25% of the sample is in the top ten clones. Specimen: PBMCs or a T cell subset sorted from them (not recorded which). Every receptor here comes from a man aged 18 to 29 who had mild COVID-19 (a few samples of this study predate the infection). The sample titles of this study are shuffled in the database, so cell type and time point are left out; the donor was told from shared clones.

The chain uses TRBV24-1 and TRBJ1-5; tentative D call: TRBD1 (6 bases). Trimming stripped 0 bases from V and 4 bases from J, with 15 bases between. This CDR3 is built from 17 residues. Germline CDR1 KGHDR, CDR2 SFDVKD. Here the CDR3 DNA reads TGTGCCACCAGTGATTTGACGGGGGGCGGTTGGAATCAGCCCCAGCATTTT. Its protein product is CATSDLTGGGWNQPQHF.

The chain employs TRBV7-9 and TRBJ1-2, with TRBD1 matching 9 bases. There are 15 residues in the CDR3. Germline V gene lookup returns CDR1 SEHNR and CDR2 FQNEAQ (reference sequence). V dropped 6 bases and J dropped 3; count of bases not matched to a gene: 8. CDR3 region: CASRPNRGQDYGYTF. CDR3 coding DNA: TGTGCCAGCAGACCGAACAGGGGGCAGGACTATGGCTACACCTTC. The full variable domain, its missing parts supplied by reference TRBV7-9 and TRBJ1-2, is DTGVSQNPRHKITKRGQNVTFRCDPISEHNRLYWYRQTLGQGPEFLTYFQNEAQLEKSRLLSDRFSAERPKGSFSTLEIQRTEQGDSAMYLCASRPNRGQDYGYTFGSGTRLTVV.

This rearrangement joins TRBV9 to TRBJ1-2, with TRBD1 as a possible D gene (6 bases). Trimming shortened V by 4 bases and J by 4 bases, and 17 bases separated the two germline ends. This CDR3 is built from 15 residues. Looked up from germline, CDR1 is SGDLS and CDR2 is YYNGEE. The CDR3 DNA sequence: TGTGCCAGCAGCCCATCAGAGGGGGGCATCTATGGCTACACCTTC. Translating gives CASSPSEGGIYGYTF.

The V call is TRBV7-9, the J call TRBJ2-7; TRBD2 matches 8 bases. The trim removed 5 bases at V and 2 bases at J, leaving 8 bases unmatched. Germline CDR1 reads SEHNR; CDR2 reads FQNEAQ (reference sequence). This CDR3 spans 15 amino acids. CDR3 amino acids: CASSPGLAQAYEQYF. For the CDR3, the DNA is TGTGCCAGCAGCCCAGGACTAGCTCAAGCCTACGAGCAGTACTTC.

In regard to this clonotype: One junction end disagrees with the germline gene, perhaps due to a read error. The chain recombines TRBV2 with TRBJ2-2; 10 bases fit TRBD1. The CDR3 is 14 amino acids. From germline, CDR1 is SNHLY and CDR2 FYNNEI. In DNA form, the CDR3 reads TGTGCCAGCAGATTGACAGGGGGCCACGGGGAACTGTTTTTT. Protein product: CASRLTGGHGELFF.

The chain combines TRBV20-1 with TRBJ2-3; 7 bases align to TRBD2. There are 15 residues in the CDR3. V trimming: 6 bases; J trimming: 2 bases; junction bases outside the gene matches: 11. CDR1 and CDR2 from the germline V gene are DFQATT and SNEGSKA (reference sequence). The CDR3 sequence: CSAPEASGDTDTQYF. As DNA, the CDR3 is TGCAGTGCCCCTGAGGCCAGCGGGGACACAGATACGCAGTATTTT.

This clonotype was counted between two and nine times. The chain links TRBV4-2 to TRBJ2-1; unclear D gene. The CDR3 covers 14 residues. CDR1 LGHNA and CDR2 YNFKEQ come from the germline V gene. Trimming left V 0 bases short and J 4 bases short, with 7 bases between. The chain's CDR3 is CASSQDGRYNEQFF. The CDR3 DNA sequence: TGTGCCAGCAGCCAAGATGGTCGGTACAATGAGCAGTTCTTC.

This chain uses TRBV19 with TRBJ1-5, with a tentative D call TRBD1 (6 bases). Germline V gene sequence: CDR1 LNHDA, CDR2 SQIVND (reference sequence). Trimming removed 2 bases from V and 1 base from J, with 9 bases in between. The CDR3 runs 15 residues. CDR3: CASSILTGSNQPQHF. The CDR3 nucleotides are TGTGCCAGTAGTATATTAACAGGGAGCAATCAGCCCCAGCATTTT.

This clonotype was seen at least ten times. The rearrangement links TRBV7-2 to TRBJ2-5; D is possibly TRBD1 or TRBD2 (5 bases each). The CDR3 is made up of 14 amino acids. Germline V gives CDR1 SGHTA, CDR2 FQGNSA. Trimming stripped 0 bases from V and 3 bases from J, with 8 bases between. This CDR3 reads CASSLAGTEETQYF. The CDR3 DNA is TGTGCCAGCAGCTTAGCGGGGACGGAAGAGACCCAGTACTTC.

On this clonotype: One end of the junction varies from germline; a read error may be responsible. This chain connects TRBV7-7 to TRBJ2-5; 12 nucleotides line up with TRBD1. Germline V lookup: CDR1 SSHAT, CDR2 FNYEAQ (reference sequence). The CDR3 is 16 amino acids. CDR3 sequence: CASSIGTGGWQETQYF. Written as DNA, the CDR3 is TGTGCTAGCAGCATAGGGACAGGGGGCTGGCAAGAGACCCAGTACTTC.

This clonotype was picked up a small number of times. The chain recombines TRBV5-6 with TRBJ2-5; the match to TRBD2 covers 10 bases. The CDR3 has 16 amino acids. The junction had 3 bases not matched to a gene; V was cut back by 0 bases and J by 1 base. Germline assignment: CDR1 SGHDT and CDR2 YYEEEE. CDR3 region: CASSLASGGIQETQYF. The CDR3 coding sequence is TGTGCCAGCAGCTTGGCTAGCGGGGGTATCCAAGAGACCCAGTACTTC.

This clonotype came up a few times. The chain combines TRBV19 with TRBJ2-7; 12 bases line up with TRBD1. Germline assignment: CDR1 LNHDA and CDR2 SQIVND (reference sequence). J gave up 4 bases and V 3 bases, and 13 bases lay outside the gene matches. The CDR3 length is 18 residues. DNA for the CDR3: TGTGCCAGTAGTATGGAATCGATCGGGACAGGGGGCAATTACGAGCAGTACTTC. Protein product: CASSMESIGTGGNYEQYF.

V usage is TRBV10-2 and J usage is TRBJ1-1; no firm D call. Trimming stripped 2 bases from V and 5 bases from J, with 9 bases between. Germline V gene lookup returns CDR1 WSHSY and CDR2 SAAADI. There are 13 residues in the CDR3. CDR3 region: CASSEGQMTEAFF. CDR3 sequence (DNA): TGCGCCAGCAGTGAGGGGCAGATGACTGAAGCTTTCTTT.

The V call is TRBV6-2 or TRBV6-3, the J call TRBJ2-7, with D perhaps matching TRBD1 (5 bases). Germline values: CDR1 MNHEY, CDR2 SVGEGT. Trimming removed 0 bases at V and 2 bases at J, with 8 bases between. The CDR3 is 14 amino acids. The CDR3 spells CASSYSGVTYEQYF. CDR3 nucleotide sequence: TGTGCCAGCAGTTACTCAGGGGTAACCTACGAGCAGTACTTC.

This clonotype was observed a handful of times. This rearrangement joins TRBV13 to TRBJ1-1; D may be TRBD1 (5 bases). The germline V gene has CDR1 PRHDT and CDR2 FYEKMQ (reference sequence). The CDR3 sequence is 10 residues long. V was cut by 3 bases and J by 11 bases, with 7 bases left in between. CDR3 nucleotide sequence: TGTGCCAGCAGCTTGGGGGATGCTTTCTTT. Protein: CASSLGDAFF. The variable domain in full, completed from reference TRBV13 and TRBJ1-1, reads AAGVIQSPRHLIKEKRETATLKCYPIPRHDTVYWYQQGPGQDPQFLISFYEKMQSDKGSIPDRFSAQQFSDYHSELNMSSLELGDSALYFCASSLGDAFFGQGTRLTVV.

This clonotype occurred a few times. Here the CDR3 DNA reads TGTGCCACCTGGGGGCCAGGGACAGATACGCAGTATTTT. This codes for CATWGPGTDTQYF. The J gene is TRBJ2-3, the V gene TRBV6-5; tentatively, D is TRBD1 (6 bases). The ends were cut back, 10 bases at V and 3 bases at J, with 14 bases in the middle. The CDR3 has 13 amino acids. The V gene's germline CDR1 is MNHEY and CDR2 SVGAGI.

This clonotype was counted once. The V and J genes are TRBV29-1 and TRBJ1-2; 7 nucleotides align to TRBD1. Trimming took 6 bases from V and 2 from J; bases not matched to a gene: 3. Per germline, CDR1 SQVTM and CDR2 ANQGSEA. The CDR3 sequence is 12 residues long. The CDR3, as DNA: TGCAGCGTGGGGGGACAGAACTATGGCTACACCTTC. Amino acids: CSVGGQNYGYTF.

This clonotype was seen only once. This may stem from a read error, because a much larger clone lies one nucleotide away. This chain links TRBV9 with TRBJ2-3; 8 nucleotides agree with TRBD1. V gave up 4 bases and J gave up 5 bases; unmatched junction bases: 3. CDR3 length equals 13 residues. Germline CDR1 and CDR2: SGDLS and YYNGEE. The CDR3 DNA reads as TGTGCCAGCAGCCAGGGGGCGGGAGATACGCAGTATTTT. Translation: CASSQGAGDTQYF. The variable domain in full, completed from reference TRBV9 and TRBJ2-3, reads DSGVTQTPKHLITATGQRVTLRCSPRSGDLSVYWYQQSLDQGLQFLIQYYNGEERAKGNILERFSAQQFPDLHSELNLSSLELGDSALYFCASSQGAGDTQYFGPGTRLTVL.

The CDR3 nucleotides are TGTGCCAGCAGCCAAACAGAACCTTATGGCTACACCTTC. Encoded protein: CASSQTEPYGYTF. This sequence joins TRBV3-1 and TRBJ1-2; D gene uncertain. Trimming shortened V by 2 bases and J by 5 bases, and 9 bases separated the two germline ends. There are 13 residues in the CDR3. Germline CDR1 is LGHDT and CDR2 is YNNKEL (reference sequence).

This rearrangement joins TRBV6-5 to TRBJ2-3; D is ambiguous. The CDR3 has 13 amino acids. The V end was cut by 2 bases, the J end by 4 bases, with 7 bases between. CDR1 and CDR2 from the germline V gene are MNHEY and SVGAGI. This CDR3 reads CASSYGPADTQYF. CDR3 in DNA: TGTGCCAGCAGTTACGGACCTGCAGATACGCAGTATTTT.

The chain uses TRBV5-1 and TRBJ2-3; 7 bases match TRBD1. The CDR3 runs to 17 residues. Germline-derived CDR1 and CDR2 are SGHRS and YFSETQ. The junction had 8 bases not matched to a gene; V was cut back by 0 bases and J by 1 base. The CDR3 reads CASSLALAGGGTDTQYF. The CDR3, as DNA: TGCGCCAGCAGCTTGGCTCTCGCAGGGGGAGGCACAGATACGCAGTATTTT.

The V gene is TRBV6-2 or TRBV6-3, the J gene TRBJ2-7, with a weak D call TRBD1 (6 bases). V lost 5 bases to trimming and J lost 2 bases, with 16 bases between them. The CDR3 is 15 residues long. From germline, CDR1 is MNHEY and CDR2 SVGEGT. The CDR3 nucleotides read TGTGCCAGCAGTCTATCGGCAGGGACAACCTACGAGCAGTACGTC. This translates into CASSLSAGTTYEQYV.

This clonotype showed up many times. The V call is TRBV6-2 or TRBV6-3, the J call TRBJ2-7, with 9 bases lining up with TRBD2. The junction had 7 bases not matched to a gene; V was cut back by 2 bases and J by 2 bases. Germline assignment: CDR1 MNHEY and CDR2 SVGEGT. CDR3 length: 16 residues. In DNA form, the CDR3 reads TGTGCCAGCAGTTACGGGCCGGGACTAGCTACCTACGAGCAGTACTTC. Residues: CASSYGPGLATYEQYF.

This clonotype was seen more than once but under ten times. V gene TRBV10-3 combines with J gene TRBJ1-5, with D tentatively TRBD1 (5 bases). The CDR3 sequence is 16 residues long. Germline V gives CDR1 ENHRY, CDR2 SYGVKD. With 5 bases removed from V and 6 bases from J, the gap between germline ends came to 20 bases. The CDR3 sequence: CAISPTTARGGQPQHF. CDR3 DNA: TGTGCCATCAGTCCTACTACAGCTCGCGGGGGTCAGCCCCAGCATTTT.

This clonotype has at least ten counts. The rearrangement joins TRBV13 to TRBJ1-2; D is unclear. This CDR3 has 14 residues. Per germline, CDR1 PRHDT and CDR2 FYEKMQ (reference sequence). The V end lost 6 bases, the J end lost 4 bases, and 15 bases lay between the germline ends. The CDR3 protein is CASRNEQYTYGYTF. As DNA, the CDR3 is TGTGCCAGCAGGAATGAACAGTATACCTATGGCTACACCTTC.

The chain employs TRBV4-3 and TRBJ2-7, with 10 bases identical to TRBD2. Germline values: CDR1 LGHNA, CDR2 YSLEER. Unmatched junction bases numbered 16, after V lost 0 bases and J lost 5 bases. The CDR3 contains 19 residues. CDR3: CASSQDRGAGGLGPHEQYF. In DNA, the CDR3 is TGCGCCAGCAGCCAAGATCGCGGAGCGGGGGGGTTAGGGCCCCACGAGCAGTACTTC.

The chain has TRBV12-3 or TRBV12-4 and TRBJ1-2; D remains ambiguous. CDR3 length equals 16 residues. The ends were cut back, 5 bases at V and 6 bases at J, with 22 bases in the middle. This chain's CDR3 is CASSPTGFGETNGYTF. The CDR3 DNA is TGTGCCAGCAGTCCAACCGGATTCGGGGAAACAAATGGCTACACCTTC.

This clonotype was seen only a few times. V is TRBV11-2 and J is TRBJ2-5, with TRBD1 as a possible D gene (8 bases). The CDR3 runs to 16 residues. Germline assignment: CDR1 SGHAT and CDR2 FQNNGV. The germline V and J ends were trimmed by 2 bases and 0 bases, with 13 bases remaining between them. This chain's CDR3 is CASSLWTGRDQETQYF. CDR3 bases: TGTGCCAGCAGCTTATGGACAGGGAGGGACCAAGAGACCCAGTACTTC.

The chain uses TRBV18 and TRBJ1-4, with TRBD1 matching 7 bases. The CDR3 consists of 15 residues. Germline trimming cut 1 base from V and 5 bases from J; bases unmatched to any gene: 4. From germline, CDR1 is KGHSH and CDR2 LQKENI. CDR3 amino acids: CASSPRTGNNEKLFF. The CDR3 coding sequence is TGTGCCAGCTCACCACGGACAGGCAACAATGAAAAACTGTTTTTT.

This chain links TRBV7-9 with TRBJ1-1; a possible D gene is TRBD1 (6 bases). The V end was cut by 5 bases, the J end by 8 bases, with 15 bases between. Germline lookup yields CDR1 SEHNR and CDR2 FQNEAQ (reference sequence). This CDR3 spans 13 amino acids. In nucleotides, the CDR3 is TGTGCCAGCAGCCAAGGGGGAGACAGAGAAGCTTTCTTT. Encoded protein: CASSQGGDREAFF.

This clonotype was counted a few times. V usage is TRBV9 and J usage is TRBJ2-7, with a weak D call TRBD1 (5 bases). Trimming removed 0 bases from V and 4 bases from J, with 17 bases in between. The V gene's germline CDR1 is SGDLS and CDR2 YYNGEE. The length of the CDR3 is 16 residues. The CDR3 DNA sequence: TGTGCCAGCAGCGTAGGCCCTGAAGGGGTTCTTTACGAGCAGTACTTC. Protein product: CASSVGPEGVLYEQYF.